Following are 21 T cell receptor beta chains from one sample sequenced in a study of low-dose radiotherapy and immunotherapy resistance in tumors. Time point denoted: after trial treatment. Treatment described: LDRT plus nivolumab, ipilimumab, low-dose cyclophosphamide and aspirin (RACIN trial). First-strand cDNA used TRAV- and TRBV-specific primers, covering alpha and beta chains. PCR amplification of the TCRs was performed with Phusion for approximately 20 PCR cycles, and it relied on a constant-region primer together with a V-primer adapter. Each CDR3 protein is one row after TCRdb ran MiXCR on the reads. The sample holds tens of thousands of distinct CDR3 sequences; more than 20% are singletons and the top ten take about a tenth. Source: PBMCs, taken after low-dose radiotherapy plus immunotherapy. Receptors were obtained from a female donor with ovarian cancer.

This clonotype has a count of ten or more. The chain uses TRBV29-1 and TRBJ2-7, with unresolved D. Trimming removed 3 bases at V and 6 bases at J, with 9 bases between. This CDR3 has 11 residues. Germline CDR1 SQVTM, CDR2 ANQGSEA. CDR3 DNA sequence: TGCAGCGTTGAGAACGGCCTCGAGCAGTACTTC. It codes for CSVENGLEQYF.

This clonotype has a count of ten or more. This chain uses TRBV7-2 with TRBJ2-5; 14 positions match TRBD2. The CDR3 loop spans 18 amino acids. The germline gives CDR1 SGHTA, CDR2 FQGNSA. Trimming took 4 bases from V and 4 from J; bases not matched to a gene: 11. CDR3 DNA sequence: TGTGCCAGCAGCTCGACTAGCGGGGGGGATTTTAATATAGAGACCCAGTACTTC. Translating gives CASSSTSGGDFNIETQYF.

This clonotype is categorized as medium-sized (0.01 to 0.1%). The V and J genes are TRBV5-4 and TRBJ1-6, with D possibly TRBD1 on 5 matching bases. From germline, CDR1 is SGHNT and CDR2 YYREEE (reference sequence). V lost 0 bases and J lost 9, with 7 bases in between. There are 13 residues in the CDR3. DNA for the CDR3: TGTGCCAGCAGCTTGGAGGGGTCTTCACCCCTCCACTTT. This sequence encodes CASSLEGSSPLHF. The full variable domain, with the rest looked up from reference TRBV5-4 and TRBJ1-6, is ETGVTQSPTHLIKTRGQQVTLRCSSQSGHNTVSWYQQALGQGPQFIFQYYREEENGRGNFPPRFSGLQFPNYSSELNVNALELDDSALYLCASSLEGSSPLHFGNGTRLTVT.

In regard to this clonotype: A single base is all that separates this from a far larger clone, so a read error is likely. The V call is TRBV6-6, the J call TRBJ2-3; a possible D gene is TRBD2 (5 bases). CDR1 is MNHNY and CDR2 is SVGAGI in the germline V gene (reference sequence). This CDR3 comprises 18 residues. In DNA form, the CDR3 reads TGTGCCAGCAGTTACTCTGAGGCGTCCGGCGCTAGCACAGTTACGCAGTATTTT. Translating it yields CASSYSEASGASTVTQYF.

This clonotype was seen repeatedly, ten times or more. This sequence joins TRBV7-6 and TRBJ2-7; 7 positions agree with TRBD2. V lost 5 bases to trimming and J lost 3 bases; unmatched junction nucleotides: 16. CDR1 and CDR2 (germline): SGHVS, FNYEAQ. The CDR3 sequence is 17 residues long. The chain's CDR3 is CASSPLGIAGKIYEQYF. CDR3 DNA sequence: TGTGCCAGCAGCCCCCTCGGAATAGCGGGCAAGATCTACGAGCAGTACTTC.

This clonotype was counted between two and nine times. The chain uses TRBV19 and TRBJ2-7; D is unclear. The CDR3 is made up of 17 amino acids. CDR1 is LNHDA, CDR2 SQIVND, per germline (reference sequence). V was clipped by 8 bases and J by 5 bases, with 28 bases between them. The CDR3 DNA follows: TGTGCCAGTCCGAAACCCCTCCTATTGACTCTTAGGGACGAGCAGTACTTC. Protein product: CASPKPLLLTLRDEQYF.

In this sample, this clonotype turned up many times. The rearrangement joins TRBV11-2 to TRBJ2-3; TRBD2 agrees at 9 bases. The CDR3 covers 17 residues. CDR1 is SGHAT, CDR2 FQNNGV, per germline. With V trimmed by 1 base and J by 2 bases, 7 bases remained unmatched. The CDR3 spells CASSLGPAGGLTDTQYF. CDR3 sequence (DNA): TGTGCCAGCAGCTTAGGGCCCGCGGGAGGGCTCACAGATACGCAGTATTTT.

Ten or more counts support this clonotype. This chain uses TRBV9 with TRBJ2-7, with TRBD2 identical over 10 bases. The CDR3 is made up of 14 amino acids. The germline V gene encodes CDR1 SGDLS and CDR2 YYNGEE. Trimming removed 1 base from V and 3 bases from J; junction bases left unmatched: 1. In DNA form, the CDR3 reads TGTGCCAGCAGCGTATCTAGCGGGAGCTACGAGCAGTACTTC. Translated: CASSVSSGSYEQYF.

This clonotype has just one count. The DNA is omitted, as the CDR3 cannot be located on it reliably, and the CDR3 follows TCRdb's listing. This CDR3 reads CASSDAYTGGILEKLFFFFFF. The rearrangement joins TRBV6-1 to TRBJ1-4; TRBD1 reflects the table's D call only, with no check against the DNA. Germline CDR1 MNHNS, CDR2 SASEGT. Counting both end residues, the CDR3 totals 21 amino acids.

This clonotype was found many times. This chain uses TRBV14 with TRBJ2-7, with unresolved D. CDR1 SGHDN and CDR2 FVKESK come from the germline V gene. This CDR3 spans 11 amino acids. V gave up 4 bases and J gave up 2 bases, with 3 bases separating them. This CDR3 is CASSRTYEQYF. CDR3 DNA sequence: TGTGCCAGCAGCCGTACCTACGAGCAGTACTTC.

This clonotype was detected many times. This sequence joins TRBV5-6 and TRBJ2-3; TRBD1 aligns across 7 bases. Germline CDR1 SGHDT, CDR2 YYEEEE. V lost 2 bases and J lost 2; bases outside the gene matches: 11. The CDR3 contains 17 residues. The CDR3 DNA follows: TGTGCCAGCAGCTTCCTTCTACCGGGACAGATCACAGATACGCAGTATTTT. It encodes CASSFLLPGQITDTQYF.

This clonotype came up many times. V usage is TRBV28 and J usage is TRBJ2-1; TRBD2 agrees at 10 bases. CDR3 size: 16 residues. Germline CDR1 MDHEN, CDR2 SYDVKM. V trimming: 4 bases; J trimming: 10 bases; junction bases outside the gene matches: 13. The CDR3 DNA sequence: TGTGCCAGCAGTTACCGGGGGGGGACTAGCGTACGGGAGCAGTTCTTC. As protein: CASSYRGGTSVREQFF. Together with reference TRBV28 and TRBJ2-1, the CDR3 gives the full variable domain: DVKVTQSSRYLVKRTGEKVFLECVQDMDHENMFWYRQDPGLGLRLIYFSYDVKMKEKGDIPEGYSVSREKKERFSLILESASTNQTSMYLCASSYRGGTSVREQFFGPGTRLTVL.

A few counts support this clonotype. CDR3 sequence (DNA): TGTGCCAGCAGTTTAGCGGGACGAGTGGGGGAGCAGTACTTC. Translating it yields CASSLAGRVGEQYF. The V call is TRBV12-3 or TRBV12-4, the J call TRBJ2-7, with D perhaps given as TRBD1 or TRBD2 (5 bases each). The V end was cut by 0 bases, the J end by 7 bases, with 13 bases between. There are 14 residues in the CDR3.

J is TRBJ2-7 and V is TRBV19; the D gene is possibly TRBD1 (6 bases). V was pared by 10 bases and J by 5 bases, with 18 bases between. Germline-derived CDR1 and CDR2 are LNHDA and SQIVND (reference sequence). This CDR3 is built from 13 residues. The CDR3 DNA follows: TGTGCCACCACGCAGGACAGAGGCGACGAGCAGTACTTC. Encoded protein: CATTQDRGDEQYF.

This clonotype was seen ten or more times. The chain has TRBV12-3 or TRBV12-4 and TRBJ2-2, with 8 bases matching TRBD2. V lost 5 bases to trimming and J lost 8 bases; unmatched junction nucleotides: 7. This CDR3 has 14 amino acids. The CDR3 DNA follows: TGTGCCAGCAGTAGAGCGGGGGCAGGGGGGGAGCTGTTTTTT. It yields the protein CASSRAGAGGELFF.

This clonotype was counted only a few times. This sequence may be a read error, since a much larger clone differs from it by one base. The chain has TRBV20-1 and TRBJ2-7, with TRBD2 matching 8 bases. Germline V gene data show CDR1 as DFQATT and CDR2 as SNEGSKA (reference sequence). This CDR3 is 12 amino acids long. The CDR3 region is CGARSIAGQQYF. The CDR3 DNA reads TGCGGTGCTAGATCAATAGCGGGACAGCAGTACTTC.

The table lists this clonotype with a count of one. The chain is built from TRBV9 and TRBJ2-1; D possibly matches TRBD1 or TRBD2 (5 bases each). Per the germline V gene, CDR1 is SGDLS and CDR2 is YYNGEE. Trimming shortened V by 2 bases and J by 2 bases, and 11 bases separated the two germline ends. This CDR3 is built from 15 residues. CDR3 sequence: CASSVGLGPYNEQFF. The CDR3, as DNA: TGTGCCAGCAGCGTGGGCCTGGGACCCTACAATGAGCAGTTCTTC. Together with reference TRBV9 and TRBJ2-1, the CDR3 gives the full variable domain: DSGVTQTPKHLITATGQRVTLRCSPRSGDLSVYWYQQSLDQGLQFLIQYYNGEERAKGNILERFSAQQFPDLHSELNLSSLELGDSALYFCASSVGLGPYNEQFFGPGTRLTVL.

This clonotype was recorded at least ten times. The chain carries TRBV20-1 and TRBJ1-5; TRBD1 matches 7 bases. Looked up from germline, CDR1 is DFQATT and CDR2 is SNEGSKA (reference sequence). The CDR3 consists of 14 residues. The J segment lost 2 bases and the V segment lost 3 bases, leaving 4 bases of the junction unmatched. CDR3 residues: CSASRGFGNQPQHF. Written as DNA, the CDR3 is TGCAGTGCTAGCAGGGGGTTTGGCAATCAGCCCCAGCATTTT.

The chain has TRBV24-1 and TRBJ2-3; 8 bases are shared with TRBD2. The CDR3 extends over 18 amino acids. J lost 0 bases, V lost 5 bases, and 12 bases had no gene match. Germline CDR1 reads KGHDR; CDR2 reads SFDVKD. The CDR3 nucleotides are TGTGCCACCAGTGTACCCCCGGGTAGCGGGGACAGCACAGATACGCAGTATTTT. Its protein is CATSVPPGSGDSTDTQYF.

This clonotype has at least ten counts. CDR3 sequence reads: CASTAWAQSSGNTIYF. As DNA, the CDR3 is TGTGCCAGTACCGCCTGGGCTCAGAGCTCTGGAAACACCATATATTTT. The chain recombines TRBV19 with TRBJ1-3; D gene ambiguous. CDR1 and CDR2 from the germline V gene are LNHDA and SQIVND (reference sequence). The CDR3 extends over 16 amino acids. With 7 bases removed from V and 0 bases from J, the gap between germline ends came to 16 bases.

This clonotype is medium-sized (0.01 to 0.1%) in the sample. V gene TRBV6-8 combines with J gene TRBJ2-5; TRBD1 matches at 7 bases. Germline trimming cut 3 bases from V and 5 bases from J; bases unmatched to any gene: 6. CDR3 length equals 14 residues. From germline, CDR1 is MNHGY and CDR2 SAAAGT. Written as DNA, the CDR3 is TGTGCCAGCAGTTATACAGGGGTTCGGGAGACCCAGTACTTC. Translated, it gives CASSYTGVRETQYF.